The sequence of this T cell receptor beta chain was determined in a study of blood T cell repertoires in COVID-19. Study-wide background: The origin of the acute and convalescent COVID-19 samples was the United States, Italy and Spain. The cDNA or gDNA used as material had been derived from T cells, B-cell-depleted T cells, or PBMCs.

The Seattle site enrolled patients during active infection and followed them longitudinally. CDR3 length: 17 residues. V shed 1 base and J shed 3 bases, with 17 bases lying between them. Germline V gene data show CDR1 as SEHNR and CDR2 as FQNEAQ (reference sequence). As handled by the study authors: Amplification of reference gene primers was used by the study to estimate nucleated cell counts. The protocol was immunoSEQ multiplex PCR, while the TCRdb copy is restricted to in-frame clones and leaves out a portion. The D gene and trimming were derived from the DNA, and the V and J assignments and clone size from that table. Of 150,000 to 200,000 clones listed, roughly four fifths are singletons.

Source material: peripheral blood. The gene calls are TRBV7-9 and TRBJ2-3; tentative D call: TRBD1 (6 bases). The clonotype was recovered from a woman in her 70s with COVID-19, enrolled during active disease. The CDR3 nucleotides read TGTGCCAGCAGCTTAGTACGTCAGGGGTGGGGAACAGATACGCAGTATTTT. This codes for CASSLVRQGWGTDTQYF.